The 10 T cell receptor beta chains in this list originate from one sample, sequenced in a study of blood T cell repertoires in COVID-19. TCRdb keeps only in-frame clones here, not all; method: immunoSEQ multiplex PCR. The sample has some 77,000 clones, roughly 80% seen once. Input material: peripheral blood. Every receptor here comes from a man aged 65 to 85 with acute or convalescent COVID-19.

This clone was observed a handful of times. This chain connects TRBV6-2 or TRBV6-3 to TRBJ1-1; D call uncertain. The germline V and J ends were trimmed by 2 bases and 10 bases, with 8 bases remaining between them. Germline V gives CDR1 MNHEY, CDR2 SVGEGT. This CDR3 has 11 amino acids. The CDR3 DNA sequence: TGTGCCAGCAGTTACAAGTGGAGAGCTTTCTTT. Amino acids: CASSYKWRAFF.

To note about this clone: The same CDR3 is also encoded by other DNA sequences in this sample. The CDR3 spells CASSQDPGGNTEAFF. DNA of the CDR3: TGTGCCAGCAGCCAAGATCCGGGAGGTAACACTGAAGCTTTCTTT. V and J are TRBV3-1 (or the pseudogene TRBV3-2) and TRBJ1-1; no firm D call. Trimming removed 0 bases from V and 2 bases from J, with 10 bases in between. The CDR3 has 15 amino acids. CDR1 is LGHDT, CDR2 YNNKEL, per germline (reference sequence).

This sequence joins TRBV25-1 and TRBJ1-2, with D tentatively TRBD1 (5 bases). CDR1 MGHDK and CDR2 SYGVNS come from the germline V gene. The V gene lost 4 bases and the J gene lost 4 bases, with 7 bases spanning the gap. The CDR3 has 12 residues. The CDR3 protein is CASSARAYGYTF. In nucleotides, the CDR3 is TGTGCCAGCAGTGCCAGGGCCTATGGCTACACCTTC.

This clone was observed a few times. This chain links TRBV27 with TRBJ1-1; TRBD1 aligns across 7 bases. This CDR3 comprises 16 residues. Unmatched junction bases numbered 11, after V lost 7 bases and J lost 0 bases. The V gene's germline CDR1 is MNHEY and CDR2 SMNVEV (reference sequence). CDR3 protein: CASTTHRGSMNTEAFF. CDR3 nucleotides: TGTGCCAGCACAACCCACAGGGGATCTATGAACACTGAAGCTTTCTTT.

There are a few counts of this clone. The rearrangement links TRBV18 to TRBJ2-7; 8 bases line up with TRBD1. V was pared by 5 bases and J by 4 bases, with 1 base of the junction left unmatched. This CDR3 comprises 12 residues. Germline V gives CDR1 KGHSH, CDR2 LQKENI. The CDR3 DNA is TGTGCCAGCTCAGACAGGGGTTACGAGCAGTACTTC. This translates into CASSDRGYEQYF.

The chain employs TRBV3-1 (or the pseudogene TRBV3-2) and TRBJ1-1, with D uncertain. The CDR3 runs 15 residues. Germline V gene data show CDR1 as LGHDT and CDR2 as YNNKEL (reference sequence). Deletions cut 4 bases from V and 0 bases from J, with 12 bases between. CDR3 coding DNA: TGTGCCAGCAGCCCGCAGGAGCGGGTGAACACTGAAGCTTTCTTT. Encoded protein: CASSPQERVNTEAFF.

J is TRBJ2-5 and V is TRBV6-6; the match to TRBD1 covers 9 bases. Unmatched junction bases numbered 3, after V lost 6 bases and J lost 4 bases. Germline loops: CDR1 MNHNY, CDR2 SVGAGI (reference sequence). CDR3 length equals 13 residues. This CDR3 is CASRQGARETQYF. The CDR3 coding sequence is TGTGCCAGCAGACAGGGGGCACGAGAGACCCAGTACTTC.

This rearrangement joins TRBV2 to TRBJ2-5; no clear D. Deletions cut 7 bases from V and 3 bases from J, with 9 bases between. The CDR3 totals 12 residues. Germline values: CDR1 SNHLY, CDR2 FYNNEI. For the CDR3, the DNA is TGTGCCAGCACATACGGTGAAGAGACCCAGTACTTC. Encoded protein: CASTYGEETQYF.

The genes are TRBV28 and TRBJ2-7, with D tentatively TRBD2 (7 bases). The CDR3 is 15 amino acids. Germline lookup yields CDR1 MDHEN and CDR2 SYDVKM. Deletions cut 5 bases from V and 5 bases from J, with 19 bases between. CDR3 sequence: CASSGGGALPNEQYF. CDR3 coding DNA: TGTGCCAGCAGTGGAGGGGGGGCTCTACCGAACGAGCAGTACTTC.

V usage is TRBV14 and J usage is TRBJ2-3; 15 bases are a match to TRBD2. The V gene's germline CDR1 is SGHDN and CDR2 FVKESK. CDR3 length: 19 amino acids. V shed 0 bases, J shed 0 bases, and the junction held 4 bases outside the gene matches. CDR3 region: CASSQEGTSGRRSTDTQYF. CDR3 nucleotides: TGTGCCAGCAGCCAAGAAGGGACTAGCGGGAGGAGAAGCACAGATACGCAGTATTTT.